This entry lists 20 T cell receptor beta chains sequenced from one sample in a study of identical twins. TCRdb itself ran the 5' RACE reads through MiXCR, one entry per CDR3 protein. This repertoire shows 400,000 to 500,000 distinct CDR3 sequences, around 15% found once; its top ten account for about 1%. The same data also went into a second study, on yellow fever vaccine responses in identical twins.

Sequenced: CD4+ T cells sorted from blood. These receptors were taken from a woman aged 18 to 35 in good health.

This clonotype has a handful of counts. The chain joins TRBV20-1 to TRBJ2-2; D may be TRBD1 or TRBD2 (5 bases each). The V end lost 0 bases, the J end lost 7 bases, and 18 bases lay between the germline ends. Germline V gives CDR1 DFQATT, CDR2 SNEGSKA (reference sequence). This CDR3 spans 16 amino acids. CDR3 coding DNA: TGCAGTGCTAGAGATGTTCGGGACGTACTTCTCGGGGAGCTGTTTTTT. This translates into CSARDVRDVLLGELFF.

This rearrangement joins TRBV7-2 to TRBJ2-2; the match to TRBD2 covers 10 bases. Germline V gene sequence: CDR1 SGHTA, CDR2 FQGNSA. V trimming: 6 bases; J trimming: 3 bases; junction bases outside the gene matches: 7. The CDR3 covers 16 residues. This CDR3 is CASRYTGLAYTGELFF. CDR3 nucleotides: TGTGCCAGCAGGTACACGGGACTAGCGTACACCGGGGAGCTGTTTTTT.

This clonotype was observed a handful of times. The genes are TRBV4-3 and TRBJ1-5; D is ambiguous. Germline V gene data show CDR1 as LGHNA and CDR2 as YSLEER. This CDR3 region has 13 residues. V lost 0 bases, J lost 7 bases, and 7 bases lay in between. For the CDR3, the DNA is TGCGCCAGCAGCCAAGACATTTTACAGCCCCAGCATTTT. It translates to CASSQDILQPQHF.

The chain recombines TRBV7-2 with TRBJ2-4; TRBD1 matches 7 bases. The J segment lost 0 bases and the V segment lost 3 bases, leaving 5 bases of the junction unmatched. CDR3 size: 16 residues. In germline, CDR1 is SGHTA, CDR2 FQGNSA. The CDR3 DNA is TGTGCCAGCAGCTTGGGCCGGGACAGAGCCAAAAACATTCAGTACTTC. It encodes CASSLGRDRAKNIQYF.

V usage is TRBV28 and J usage is TRBJ1-1; the D is unclear. CDR3 size: 13 residues. The V gene's germline CDR1 is MDHEN and CDR2 SYDVKM. Trimming stripped 6 bases from V and 4 bases from J, with 12 bases between. The CDR3 sequence is CASSSIAVTEAFF. The CDR3 DNA reads as TGTGCCAGCAGCTCTATCGCGGTCACTGAAGCTTTCTTT.

The chain joins TRBV20-1 to TRBJ2-1, with D possibly being TRBD1 (5 bases). The CDR3 has 16 amino acids. V gave up 6 bases and J gave up 6 bases, with 24 bases separating them. Germline CDR1 is DFQATT and CDR2 is SNEGSKA (reference sequence). DNA of the CDR3: TGCAGTGCCCGTCAGTTTATGATCCTTAGGGGCAATGAGCAGTTCTTC. Its translation is CSARQFMILRGNEQFF.

This clonotype has a handful of counts. This chain connects TRBV7-3 to TRBJ2-3; tentatively, D is TRBD1 or TRBD2 (5 bases each). The V gene lost 8 bases and the J gene lost 8 bases, with 14 bases spanning the gap. The CDR3 runs to 12 residues. The germline CDR1 and CDR2 sequences are SGHTA and FQGTGA. The chain's CDR3 is CASRDEGSTQYF. The CDR3 DNA follows: TGTGCCAGCCGGGATGAGGGGAGTACGCAGTATTTT.

This rearrangement joins TRBV5-5 to TRBJ1-4; D unresolved. V lost 4 bases and J lost 5, with 9 bases in between. The germline gives CDR1 SGHKS, CDR2 YYEKEE (reference sequence). The CDR3 length is 13 residues. CDR3 nucleotides: TGTGCCAGCAGCAAAGGTCCGAATGAAAAACTGTTTTTT. Its translation is CASSKGPNEKLFF. The full variable domain, completed using reference TRBV5-5 and TRBJ1-4, is DAGVTQSPTHLIKTRGQQVTLRCSPISGHKSVSWYQQVLGQGPQFIFQYYEKEERGRGNFPDRFSARQFPNYSSELNVNALLLGDSALYLCASSKGPNEKLFFGSGTQLSVL.

This clonotype was seen only a few times. CDR3 in DNA: TGCGCCAGCAGCCAAGACCGGCAGGGGATTACCGGGGAGCTGTTTTTT. Its protein product is CASSQDRQGITGELFF. The chain recombines TRBV4-3 with TRBJ2-2; tentatively, D is TRBD1 (6 bases). The V and J ends lost 0 bases and 5 bases respectively, with 13 bases between them. Germline CDR1 and CDR2: LGHNA and YSLEER. The CDR3 consists of 16 residues.

The rearrangement links TRBV20-1 to TRBJ2-7; a possible D gene is TRBD2 (6 bases). V lost 5 bases and J lost 3, with 14 bases in between. The V gene's germline CDR1 is DFQATT and CDR2 SNEGSKA (reference sequence). The CDR3 extends over 13 amino acids. CDR3 sequence (DNA): TGCAGTGCTCCGTTAGGAGGGCTCTACGAGCAGTACTTC. The encoded protein is CSAPLGGLYEQYF.

This sequence joins TRBV20-1 and TRBJ2-1; a weak D match, TRBD2 (7 bases). V lost 0 bases to trimming and J lost 13 bases, with 13 bases between them. Germline assignment: CDR1 DFQATT and CDR2 SNEGSKA (reference sequence). The CDR3 loop spans 12 amino acids. CDR3 protein: CSAREGGAIQFF. The CDR3 DNA sequence: TGCAGTGCTAGAGAGGGGGGGGCTATCCAGTTCTTC.

Of note for this clonotype: One end of the junction fails to match germline, which may point to a read error. This chain joins TRBV12-3 or TRBV12-4 and TRBJ2-7; no definite D call. CDR3 length equals 12 residues. CDR3 sequence: CASCFPSSGQYF. In DNA, the CDR3 is TGTGCCAGCTGTTTCCCCTCCTCTGGGCAGTACTTC.

The rearrangement joins TRBV29-1 to TRBJ2-3, with TRBD1 matching over 9 bases. The CDR3 sequence is 15 residues long. The germline V gene encodes CDR1 SQVTM and CDR2 ANQGSEA. V lost 5 bases to trimming and J lost 1 base; unmatched junction nucleotides: 7. CDR3 residues: CSVNKQGARTDTQYF. The CDR3 nucleotides read TGCAGCGTTAATAAACAGGGGGCTCGCACAGATACGCAGTATTTT.

This chain uses TRBV6-1 with TRBJ2-1; D remains ambiguous. With 6 bases removed from V and 0 bases from J, the gap between germline ends came to 15 bases. CDR1 and CDR2 (germline): MNHNS, SASEGT. The CDR3 contains 16 residues. The CDR3 DNA reads TGTGCCAGCAGCCGCCTAGGGTTAAGCTCCTACAATGAGCAGTTCTTC. Its protein product is CASSRLGLSSYNEQFF.

This clonotype was detected only a few times. CDR3 nucleotide sequence: TGCAGTGCCGTACGTACTGCCTATGGCTACACCTTC. Amino acids: CSAVRTAYGYTF. The chain has TRBV20-1 and TRBJ1-2; no firm D call. The V gene's germline CDR1 is DFQATT and CDR2 SNEGSKA (reference sequence). The CDR3 is 12 amino acids. The V gene lost 6 bases and the J gene lost 4 bases, with 12 bases spanning the gap.

V and J are TRBV7-3 and TRBJ2-6; 8 bases agree with TRBD1. This CDR3 comprises 16 residues. Germline loops: CDR1 SGHTA, CDR2 FQGTGA. Trimming removed 6 bases from V and 4 bases from J; junction bases left unmatched: 8. In DNA form, the CDR3 reads TGTGCCAGCAGGACAGGGGAAAGCTCCGGGGCCAACGTCCTGACTTTC. Amino acids: CASRTGESSGANVLTF.

This clonotype was counted only a few times. This chain connects TRBV7-9 to TRBJ1-2, with D possibly being TRBD1 (5 bases). Germline CDR1 reads SEHNR; CDR2 reads FQNEAQ (reference sequence). This CDR3 region has 13 residues. The germline V and J ends were trimmed by 2 bases and 4 bases, with 8 bases remaining between them. CDR3 coding DNA: TGTGCCAGCAGCTTACCGACAGCCTATGGCTACACCTTC. Its translation: CASSLPTAYGYTF.

This clonotype was observed many times. The V gene is TRBV19, the J gene TRBJ2-5; 7 positions agree with TRBD2. J was trimmed by 2 bases and V by 5 bases; bases with no gene match: 5. The CDR3 is 14 residues long. The germline V gene encodes CDR1 LNHDA and CDR2 SQIVND (reference sequence). This chain's CDR3 is CASSVSGGQETQYF. The DNA for the CDR3 is TGTGCCAGTAGTGTCTCGGGGGGTCAAGAGACCCAGTACTTC.

This clonotype has a handful of counts. J is TRBJ2-5 and V is TRBV21-1. TRBV21-1 is flagged as a pseudogene. CDR3 length equals 14 residues. The CDR3: CASSNRRSQETQYF. The DNA of the CDR3 is TGTGCCAGCAGCAATCGCAGATCCCAAGAGACCCAGTACTTC.

This clonotype appeared a few times. This sequence joins TRBV5-5 and TRBJ1-4; 7 bases line up with TRBD1. Germline loops: CDR1 SGHKS, CDR2 YYEKEE (reference sequence). J gave up 7 bases and V 4 bases, and 7 bases lay outside the gene matches. CDR3 length: 14 amino acids. CDR3 DNA: TGTGCCAGCAGCGAACCGACAGGGACTGAAAAACTGTTTTTT. It specifies CASSEPTGTEKLFF.